A selection of T cell receptor beta chains follows, all from one sample in a study of vaccination and CD4 T cells after COVID-19. For these TCRs, the target antigens are not known. TCRdb re-called the PCR reads through MiXCR, storing one row per CDR3 protein. This sample has around 18,000 distinct CDR3 sequences, with 35% to 40% found just once. The sample comprised CD4+ T cells from blood, cultured in vitro. The source is a human donor who had recovered from COVID-19. Both conserved end residues are part of each CDR3. The D gene is left open where the match is weak. Some rows mark clone size as missing; the rest say once, few, many or name a class of expanded clone.

d_call j_call clone_size v_call cdr3_aa cdr3_nt
- TRBJ2-7 few TRBV20-1 CSAPGPSLYEQYF TGCAGTGCTCCGGGACCTTCGCTCTACGAGCAGTACTTC
TRBD2 TRBJ2-3 - TRBV20-1 CSGTSGNTDTQYF TGCAGTGGCACTAGCGGGAACACAGATACGCAGTATTTT
- TRBJ2-7 - TRBV5-1 CASSLTEDAHEQYF TGCGCCAGCAGCTTGACAGAAGATGCCCACGAGCAGTACTTC
- TRBJ2-2 few TRBV24-1 CATSSTPWTGELFF TGTGCCACCTCCTCAACCCCTTGGACCGGGGAGCTGTTTTTT
TRBD1 TRBJ2-3 - TRBV6-1 CASRTHRGKTDTQYF TGTGCCAGCAGGACCCACAGGGGAAAGACAGATACGCAGTATTTT
TRBD1 TRBJ2-2 few TRBV2 CASSGQGSSGELFF TGTGCCAGCAGTGGACAGGGTTCATCCGGGGAGCTGTTTTTT
- TRBJ2-2 once TRBV9 CASSVGISGNTGELFF TGTGCCAGCAGCGTAGGGATTAGCGGGAACACCGGGGAGCTGTTTTTT
TRBD1 TRBJ2-5 - TRBV20-1 CSARAQGVGETQYF TGCAGTGCTAGAGCCCAGGGGGTAGGAGAGACCCAGTACTTC
- TRBJ1-2 - TRBV19 CASSPDRMNYGYTF TGTGCCAGTAGTCCCGACCGGATGAACTATGGCTACACCTTC
- TRBJ2-2 - TRBV28 CASSLGTGRGAPGELFF TGTGCCAGCAGCCTCGGGACGGGGAGGGGGGCGCCCGGGGAGCTGTTTTTT
- TRBJ2-7 once TRBV20-1 CSARVEPAQDSYEQYF TGCAGTGCTAGAGTAGAACCGGCACAGGACTCCTACGAGCAGTACTTC
- TRBJ2-3 few TRBV24-1 CATSGTAQTLTDTQYF TGTGCCACCAGTGGGACAGCCCAGACCCTCACAGATACGCAGTATTTT
- TRBJ2-5 - TRBV19 CASSTGPRETQYF TGTGCCAGTAGTACGGGGCCCCGGGAGACCCAGTACTTC
- TRBJ1-5 - TRBV6-1 CASRAFNQPQHF TGTGCCAGCCGAGCCTTTAATCAGCCCCAGCATTTT
TRBD2 TRBJ2-7 - TRBV6-5 CASSYAAGGSYEQYF TGTGCCAGCAGTTATGCCGCGGGAGGGAGCTACGAGCAGTACTTC
- TRBJ2-7 - TRBV6-1 CASSGVRALYEQYF TGTGCCAGCAGCGGAGTAAGGGCCCTATACGAGCAGTACTTC
- TRBJ2-7 few TRBV11-2 CASSQIRDRGLAATYEQYF TGTGCCAGCAGCCAGATCCGGGACAGGGGACTAGCGGCTACCTACGAGCAGTACTTC
TRBD2 TRBJ2-2 - TRBV28 CASSTKGRANTGELFF TGTGCCAGCAGTACAAAGGGGAGGGCGAACACCGGGGAGCTGTTTTTT
- TRBJ1-6 - TRBV2 CATKTRDNSPLHF TGTGCCACCAAAACTCGGGATAATTCACCCCTCCACTTT
TRBD1 TRBJ2-5 - TRBV24-1 CATSEQIPGQGRGTQYF TGTGCCACCAGTGAACAAATACCGGGACAGGGACGAGGGACCCAGTACTTC
TRBD1 TRBJ1-6 few TRBV20-1 CSASDRGRLNSPLHF TGCAGTGCTTCGGACAGGGGCCGACTTAATTCACCCCTCCACTTT
- TRBJ2-1 - TRBV20-1 CSASGTLIGEQFF TGCAGTGCATCCGGGACCCTTATCGGTGAGCAGTTCTTC
- TRBJ2-3 - TRBV19 CASRRDSGTDTQYF TGTGCCAGTAGGCGGGACTCGGGCACAGATACGCAGTATTTT
- TRBJ1-3 - TRBV10-3 CAIRGTDSGNTIYF TGTGCCATCAGAGGGACTGACTCTGGAAACACCATATATTTT
- TRBJ1-1 - TRBV12-3/TRBV12-4 CASSFMGRGEAFF TGTGCCAGCAGTTTTATGGGGAGGGGTGAAGCTTTCTTT
- TRBJ1-1 few TRBV23-1 CASKRQVKYGFF TGCGCCAGCAAAAGACAGGTCAAATACGGTTTCTTT
- TRBJ2-7 - TRBV18 CASSPSGQATYEQYF TGTGCCAGCTCACCATCGGGGCAGGCGACCTACGAGCAGTACTTC
- TRBJ2-7 - TRBV6-5 CASSYQEAYEQYF TGTGCCAGCAGTTACCAAGAGGCATACGAGCAGTACTTC
- TRBJ2-5 few TRBV20-1 CSARAPGRSETQYF TGCAGTGCTAGGGCCCCCGGGAGAAGCGAGACCCAGTACTTC
- TRBJ2-1 - TRBV6-1 CASSRRSPNYNEQFF TGTGCCAGCAGTAGACGTTCACCTAATTACAATGAGCAGTTCTTC
- TRBJ1-2 few TRBV28 CASSLAGNYGYTF TGTGCCAGCAGTTTAGCAGGGAACTATGGCTACACCTTC
- TRBJ2-6 - TRBV6-2/TRBV6-3 CASSYNSGANVLTF TGTGCCAGCAGTTACAACTCTGGGGCCAACGTCCTGACTTTC
TRBD2 TRBJ2-1 - TRBV20-1 CSGGGRNSYNEQFF TGCAGTGGGGGCGGGAGAAACTCCTACAATGAGCAGTTCTTC
- TRBJ2-1 - TRBV7-9 CASSLDGDSYNEQFF TGTGCCAGCAGCTTGGATGGAGACTCCTACAATGAGCAGTTCTTC
TRBD2 TRBJ2-2 - TRBV2 CASSVGLAGGPGAGELFF TGTGCCAGCAGTGTGGGACTAGCGGGAGGGCCGGGAGCCGGGGAGCTGTTTTTT
- TRBJ2-5 - TRBV6-1 CASAAGQETQYF TGTGCCAGCGCGGCCGGCCAAGAGACCCAGTACTTC
- TRBJ1-4 few TRBV6-1 CASIAGNANEKLFF TGTGCCAGCATCGCAGGGAACGCTAATGAAAAACTGTTTTTT
TRBD1 TRBJ2-1 - TRBV2 CASSEDPRDRGRNEQFF TGTGCCAGCAGTGAGGATCCCCGGGACAGGGGGCGCAATGAGCAGTTCTTC
TRBD1 TRBJ2-7 few TRBV20-1 CSVQGRNYEQYF TGCAGCGTACAGGGGCGTAACTACGAGCAGTACTTC
TRBD1 TRBJ2-5 - TRBV27 CASSLAQGAQETQYF TGTGCCAGCAGTTTAGCACAGGGGGCGCAAGAGACCCAGTACTTC
- TRBJ1-2 medium-sized TRBV25-1 CASRQGGLYGYTF TGTGCCAGCAGACAGGGTGGGTTGTATGGCTACACCTTC
- TRBJ2-7 - TRBV7-2 CASSLPGRFNYEQYF TGTGCCAGCAGCTTACCTGGGAGATTTAACTACGAGCAGTACTTC
TRBD2 TRBJ2-5 - TRBV20-1 CSVPTSGGNQETQYF TGCAGTGTCCCGACTAGCGGGGGAAACCAAGAGACCCAGTACTTC
- TRBJ1-1 - TRBV20-1 CSARALRTGNTEAFF TGCAGTGCTAGAGCCCTACGGACGGGCAACACTGAAGCTTTCTTT
- TRBJ2-7 - TRBV23-1 CACLDGLRCEQYF TGCGCCTGCTTAGATGGACTTCGCTGCGAGCAGTACTTC
- TRBJ1-5 few TRBV10-3 CAISESWNQPQHF TGTGCCATCAGTGAGTCTTGGAATCAGCCCCAGCATTTT
- TRBJ2-7 - TRBV4-3 CASSQGWGYEQYF TGCGCCAGCAGCCAAGGGTGGGGCTACGAGCAGTACTTC
TRBD2 TRBJ2-5 few TRBV20-1 CSARDPSGRPLQETQYF TGCAGTGCTAGAGATCCTAGCGGGAGACCCCTACAAGAGACCCAGTACTTC
TRBD1 TRBJ2-7 - TRBV7-9 CASSINDRGGEQYF TGTGCCAGCAGCATTAACGACAGGGGTGGCGAGCAGTACTTC